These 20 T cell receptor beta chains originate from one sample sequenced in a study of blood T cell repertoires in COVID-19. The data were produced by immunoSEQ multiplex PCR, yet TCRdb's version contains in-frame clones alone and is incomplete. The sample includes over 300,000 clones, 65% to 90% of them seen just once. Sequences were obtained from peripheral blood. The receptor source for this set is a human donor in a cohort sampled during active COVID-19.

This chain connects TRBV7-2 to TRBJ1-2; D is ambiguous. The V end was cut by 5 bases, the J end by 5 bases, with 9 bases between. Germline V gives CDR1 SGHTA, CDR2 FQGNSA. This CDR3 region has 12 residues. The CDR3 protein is CASSRGNYGYTF. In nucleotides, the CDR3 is TGTGCCAGCAGCCGCGGCAATTATGGCTACACCTTC.

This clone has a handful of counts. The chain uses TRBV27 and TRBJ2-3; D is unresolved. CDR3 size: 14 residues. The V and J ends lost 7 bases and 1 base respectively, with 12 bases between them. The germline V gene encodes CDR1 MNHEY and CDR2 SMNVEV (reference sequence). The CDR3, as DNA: TGTGCCAGCAAATGGAGCAGCGGCACAGATACGCAGTATTTT. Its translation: CASKWSSGTDTQYF.

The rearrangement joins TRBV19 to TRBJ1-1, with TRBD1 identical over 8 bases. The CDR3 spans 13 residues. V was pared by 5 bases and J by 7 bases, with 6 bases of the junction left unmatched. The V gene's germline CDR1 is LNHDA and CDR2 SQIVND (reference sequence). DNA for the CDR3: TGTGCCAGTAGTTTAGGGGGACAGGTTGAAGCTTTCTTT. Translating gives CASSLGGQVEAFF.

CDR3 amino acids: CASSVGLEGNTIYF. DNA for the CDR3: TGTGCCAGCAGCGTAGGACTGGAAGGAAACACCATATATTTT. V is TRBV9 and J is TRBJ1-3; unclear D gene. With 0 bases removed from V and 4 bases from J, the gap between germline ends came to 8 bases. The CDR3 runs to 14 residues. Germline V gene lookup returns CDR1 SGDLS and CDR2 YYNGEE.

The DNA for the CDR3 is TGTGCCAGTAGGGGTCGGGGGGCTAGTTGGGCGTCCAGTCAGCCCCAGCATTTT. This translates into CASRGRGASWASSQPQHF. V usage is TRBV19 and J usage is TRBJ1-5, with TRBD1 as a possible D gene (6 bases). The CDR3 extends over 18 amino acids. The V gene's germline CDR1 is LNHDA and CDR2 SQIVND (reference sequence). Trimming took off 6 bases at V and 6 bases at J, with 27 bases between the two ends. The whole variable domain, filled in from reference TRBV19 and TRBJ1-5, reads DGGITQSPKYLFRKEGQNVTLSCEQNLNHDAMYWYRQDPGQGLRLIYYSQIVNDFQKGDIAEGYSVSREKKESFPLTVTSAQKNPTAFYLCASRGRGASWASSQPQHFGDGTRLSIL.

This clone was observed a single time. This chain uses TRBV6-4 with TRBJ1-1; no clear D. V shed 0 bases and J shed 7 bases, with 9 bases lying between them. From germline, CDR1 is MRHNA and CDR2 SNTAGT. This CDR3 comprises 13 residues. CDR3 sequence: CASSDSGGHEAFF. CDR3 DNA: TGTGCCAGCAGTGACTCCGGAGGGCATGAAGCTTTCTTT.

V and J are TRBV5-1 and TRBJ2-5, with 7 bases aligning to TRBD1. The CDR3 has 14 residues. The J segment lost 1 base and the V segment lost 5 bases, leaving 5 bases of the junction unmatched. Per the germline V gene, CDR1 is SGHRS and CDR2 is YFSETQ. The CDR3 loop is CASRTGTVQETQYF. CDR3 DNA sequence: TGCGCCAGCAGGACAGGGACGGTCCAAGAGACCCAGTACTTC.

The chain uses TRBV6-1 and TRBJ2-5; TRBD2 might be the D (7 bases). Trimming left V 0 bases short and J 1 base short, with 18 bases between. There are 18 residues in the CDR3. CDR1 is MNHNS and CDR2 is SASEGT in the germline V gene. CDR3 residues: CASSEAQTGGPSQETQYF. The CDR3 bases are TGTGCCAGCAGTGAAGCGCAAACGGGGGGCCCTAGCCAAGAGACCCAGTACTTC.

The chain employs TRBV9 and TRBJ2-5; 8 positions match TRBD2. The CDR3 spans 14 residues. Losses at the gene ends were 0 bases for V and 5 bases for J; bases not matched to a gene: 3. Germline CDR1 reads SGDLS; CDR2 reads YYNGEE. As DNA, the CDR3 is TGTGCCAGCAGCGTAGAGGCTAGCGGGGAGACCCAGTACTTC. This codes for CASSVEASGETQYF.

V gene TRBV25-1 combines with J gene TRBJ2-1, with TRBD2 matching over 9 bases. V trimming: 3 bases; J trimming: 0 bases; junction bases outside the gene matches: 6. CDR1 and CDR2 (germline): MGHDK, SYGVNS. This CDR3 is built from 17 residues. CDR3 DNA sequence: TGTGCCAGCAGTGATACTAGCGGGTTGAGCTCCTACAATGAGCAGTTCTTC. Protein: CASSDTSGLSSYNEQFF.

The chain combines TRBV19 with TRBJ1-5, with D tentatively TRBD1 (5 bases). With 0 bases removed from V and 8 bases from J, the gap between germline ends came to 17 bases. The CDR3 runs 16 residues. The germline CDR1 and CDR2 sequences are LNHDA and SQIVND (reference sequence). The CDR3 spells CASSIDLWEGRKPQHF. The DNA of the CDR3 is TGTGCCAGTAGTATAGATCTATGGGAGGGGAGGAAGCCCCAGCATTTT.

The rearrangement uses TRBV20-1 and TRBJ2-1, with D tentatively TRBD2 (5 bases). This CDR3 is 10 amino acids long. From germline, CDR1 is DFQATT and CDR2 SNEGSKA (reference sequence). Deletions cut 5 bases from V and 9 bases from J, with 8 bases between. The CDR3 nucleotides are TGCAGTGCTCAGGCGGGTGAGCAGTTCTTC. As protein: CSAQAGEQFF.

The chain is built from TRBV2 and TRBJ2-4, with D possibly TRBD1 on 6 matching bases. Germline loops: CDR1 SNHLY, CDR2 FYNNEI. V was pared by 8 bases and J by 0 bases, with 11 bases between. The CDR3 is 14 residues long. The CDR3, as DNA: TGTGCCAGCTCGGACAGACTAGCCAAAAACATTCAGTACTTC. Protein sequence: CASSDRLAKNIQYF.

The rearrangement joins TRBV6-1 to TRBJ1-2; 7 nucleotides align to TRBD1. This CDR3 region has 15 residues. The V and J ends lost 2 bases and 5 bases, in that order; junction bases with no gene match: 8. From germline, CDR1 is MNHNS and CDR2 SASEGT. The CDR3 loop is CASSELVAGGYGYTF. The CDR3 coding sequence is TGTGCCAGCAGTGAACTGGTCGCAGGGGGGTATGGCTACACCTTC.

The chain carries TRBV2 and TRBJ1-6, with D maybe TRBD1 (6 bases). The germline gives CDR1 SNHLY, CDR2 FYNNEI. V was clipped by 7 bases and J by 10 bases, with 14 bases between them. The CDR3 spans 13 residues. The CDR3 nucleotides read TGTGCCAGCAATGGGGGGGCTGGATCACCCCTCCACTTT. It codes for CASNGGAGSPLHF.

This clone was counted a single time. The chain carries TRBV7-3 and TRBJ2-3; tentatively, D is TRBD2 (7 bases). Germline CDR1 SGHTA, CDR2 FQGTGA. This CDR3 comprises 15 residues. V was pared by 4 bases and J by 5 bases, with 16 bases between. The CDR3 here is CASSSLAGAVDTQYF. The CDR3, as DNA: TGTGCCAGCAGCTCCCTTGCGGGGGCGGTAGATACGCAGTATTTT.

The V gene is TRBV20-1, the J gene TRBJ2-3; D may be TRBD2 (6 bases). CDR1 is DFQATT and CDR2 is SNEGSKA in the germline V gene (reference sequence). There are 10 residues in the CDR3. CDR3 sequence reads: CSIHRETQYF. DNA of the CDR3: TGCTCCATTCACCGGGAGACGCAGTATTTT.

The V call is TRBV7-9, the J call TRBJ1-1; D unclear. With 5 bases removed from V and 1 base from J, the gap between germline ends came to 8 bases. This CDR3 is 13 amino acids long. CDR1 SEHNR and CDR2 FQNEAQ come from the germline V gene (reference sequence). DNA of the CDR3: TGTGCCAGCAGCACGGGTCCGAACACTGAAGCTTTCTTT. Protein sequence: CASSTGPNTEAFF.

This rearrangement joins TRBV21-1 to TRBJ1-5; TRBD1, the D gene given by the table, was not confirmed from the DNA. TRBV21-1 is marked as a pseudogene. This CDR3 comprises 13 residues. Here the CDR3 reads CASSRQVYQPQHF. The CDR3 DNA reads TGTGCCAGCAGCAGGCAGGTTTATCAGCCCCAGCATTTT.

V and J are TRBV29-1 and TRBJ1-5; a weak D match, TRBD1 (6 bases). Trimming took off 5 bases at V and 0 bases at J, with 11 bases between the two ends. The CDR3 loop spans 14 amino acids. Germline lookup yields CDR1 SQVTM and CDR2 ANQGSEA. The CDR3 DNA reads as TGCAGCGTTATGACAGGAAGTAGCAATCAGCCCCAGCATTTT. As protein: CSVMTGSSNQPQHF.